This paragraph reports one TCR beta chain. Its target is not known. The data were taken from a study of T cell responses to AZD1222 COVID-19 vaccine. Study findings and constraints: There were repertoire samples only from the period after the peak T cell response. Once two AZD1222 doses were given, Spike-specific TCR breadth and depth went up. Donors skewed white British and female; clonal diversity was possibly underestimated.

Assay used: immunoSEQ multiplex PCR; TCRdb lists only in-frame clones, some missing. The data show approximately 110,000 clones, around 94% seen once. This receptor was obtained from an adult in good health. The material sequenced was peripheral blood, taken on day 0 of AZD1222 vaccination.

CDR3 sequence (DNA): TGTGCCAGTCGATCAGGGGGGTCCCCAAGGCTCACTGAAGCTTTCTTT. It encodes CASRSGGSPRLTEAFF. This rearrangement joins TRBV28 to TRBJ1-1, with 7 bases that match TRBD1. This CDR3 is built from 16 residues. Germline CDR1 is MDHEN and CDR2 is SYDVKM. Unmatched junction bases numbered 17, after V lost 9 bases and J lost 4 bases.